This T cell receptor (beta chain) was sequenced during a study of T cells in localized non-small cell lung cancer. Study results and caveats: Detection in adjacent lung was observed for a median around 59 of the top 100 tumor clones. Since sequencing was restricted to only one region of the tumor, intratumor heterogeneity remains a possibility. The highest T cell clonality was in uninvolved adjacent lung, above tumor. Higher blood T cell density went with longer overall survival.

Note on this clone: The antigen is not known.

Method: immunoSEQ multiplex PCR; TCRdb's copy keeps in-frame clones and lacks some. The table records 75,000 to 95,000 clones, approximately 86% of them present only once. V shed 3 bases and J shed 7 bases, with 28 bases lying between them. Germline CDR1 reads SGHAT; CDR2 reads FQDESV (reference sequence). The CDR3 runs 18 residues. The sequencing here drew on peripheral blood, taken before any cancer treatment. V and J are TRBV11-1 and TRBJ2-7; no reliable D call. The sequence was collected from a man between 40 and 69 years old with stage I squamous cell lung carcinoma. The CDR3 loop is CASSFGRKTTGPSREQYF. The CDR3, as DNA: TGTGCCAGCAGCTTTGGGCGGAAAACGACTGGCCCGTCTCGGGAGCAGTACTTC.